This T cell receptor (beta chain) was recovered during a study of cytomegalovirus exposure and HLA in healthy donors. Findings and limits, study-wide: Common viral pathogens seemed to be connected with several of the most significant clusters, according to a later analysis. Earlier findings revealed that most TCR beta V segments proved productive either about 90% or about 30% of the time.

PCR involved 60 Vbeta and 13 Jbeta primers. Clones were sequenced by immunoSEQ multiplex PCR, and TCRdb holds only the in-frame ones, with some missing. The repertoire has about 95,000 clones, 78% of them found once; the top ten carry over 4%. To note about this clone: Its target is unknown.

V was cut by 8 bases and J by 7 bases, with 8 bases left in between. CDR3 length: 10 residues. The germline V gene has CDR1 MNHNS and CDR2 SASEGT. The sequenced sample was PBMCs. This sequence originates from a woman in her thirties or forties in good health and CMV-seropositive. This chain uses TRBV6-1 with TRBJ1-2, with D unresolved. The CDR3 DNA sequence: TGTGCCAGCGCAAGAGGTGGCTACACCTTC. Translation: CASARGGYTF.